This is a list of T cell receptor beta chains from one sample in a study of T-cell reconstitution after alpha-beta-depleted transplantation in children. Via MiXCR, TCRdb re-called the PCR reads, giving one row per CDR3 protein. The sample comprises a few hundred thousand distinct CDR3 sequences, under 13% of which are singletons, and about 5% rests with the top ten. Sample: PBMCs from the stem cell graft donor, taken from the stem cell graft. Receptors were obtained from a human donor who donated a stem cell graft to a child with acute myeloid leukemia. The CDR3 runs from the conserved cysteine through the conserved F or W. A D gene is named only where the DNA matches it firmly. Some rows mark clone size as missing; the rest say once, few, many or name a class of expanded clone.

j_call	d_call	clone_size	v_call	cdr3_nt	cdr3_aa
TRBJ2-2	TRBD1	NA	TRBV9	TGTGCCAGCAGCGGGACAGGGAGTCACACCGGGGAGCTGTTTTTT	CASSGTGSHTGELFF
TRBJ2-2	NA	NA	TRBV19	TGTGCCAGTAGTCCCCCGGGGAGAAACACCGGGGAGCTGTTTTTT	CASSPPGRNTGELFF
TRBJ2-5	NA	NA	TRBV27	TGTGCCAGCAAGCTGACAGACCAAGAGACCCAGTACTTC	CASKLTDQETQYF
TRBJ1-2	TRBD1	NA	TRBV4-3	TGCGCCAGCAGCCAAGATAGGACAGGCCCATACTATGGCTACACCTTC	CASSQDRTGPYYGYTF
TRBJ1-4	NA	many	TRBV29-1	TGCAGCGTTGATCTAGGGGTGAATGAAAAACTGTTTTTT	CSVDLGVNEKLFF
TRBJ1-5	NA	NA	TRBV12-3/TRBV12-4	TGTGCCAGCAGCACAGGGCCGGGTCAGCCCCAGCATTTT	CASSTGPGQPQHF
TRBJ2-3	TRBD2	NA	TRBV6-1	TGTGCCAGCAAGGTAGCGGGGGGTTTTGGCACAGATACGCAGTATTTT	CASKVAGGFGTDTQYF
TRBJ2-1	TRBD2	few	TRBV10-3	TGTGCCACCGATAGCTCGGGGGGCAATGAGCAGTTCTTC	CATDSSGGNEQFF
TRBJ2-7	NA	NA	TRBV6-5	TGTGCCAGCAGTTATGGTCAAAAGAGGGAGCAGTACTTC	CASSYGQKREQYF
TRBJ2-1	NA	NA	TRBV12-3/TRBV12-4	TGTGCCAGCAGTCTCCACGGTTATGAGCAGTTCTTC	CASSLHGYEQFF